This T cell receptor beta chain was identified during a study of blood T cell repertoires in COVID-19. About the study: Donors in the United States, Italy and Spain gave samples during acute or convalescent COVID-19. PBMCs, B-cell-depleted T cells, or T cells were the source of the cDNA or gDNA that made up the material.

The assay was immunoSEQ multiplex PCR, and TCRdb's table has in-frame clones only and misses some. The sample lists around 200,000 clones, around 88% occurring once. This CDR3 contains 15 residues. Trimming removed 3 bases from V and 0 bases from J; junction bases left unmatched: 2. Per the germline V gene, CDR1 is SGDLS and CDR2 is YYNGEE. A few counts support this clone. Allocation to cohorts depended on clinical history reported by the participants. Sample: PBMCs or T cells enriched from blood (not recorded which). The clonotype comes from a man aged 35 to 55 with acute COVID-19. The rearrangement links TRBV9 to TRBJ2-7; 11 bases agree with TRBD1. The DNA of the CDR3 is TGTGCCAGCAGCGCCGGGACAGGGGGCTCCTACGAGCAGTACTTC. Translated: CASSAGTGGSYEQYF.